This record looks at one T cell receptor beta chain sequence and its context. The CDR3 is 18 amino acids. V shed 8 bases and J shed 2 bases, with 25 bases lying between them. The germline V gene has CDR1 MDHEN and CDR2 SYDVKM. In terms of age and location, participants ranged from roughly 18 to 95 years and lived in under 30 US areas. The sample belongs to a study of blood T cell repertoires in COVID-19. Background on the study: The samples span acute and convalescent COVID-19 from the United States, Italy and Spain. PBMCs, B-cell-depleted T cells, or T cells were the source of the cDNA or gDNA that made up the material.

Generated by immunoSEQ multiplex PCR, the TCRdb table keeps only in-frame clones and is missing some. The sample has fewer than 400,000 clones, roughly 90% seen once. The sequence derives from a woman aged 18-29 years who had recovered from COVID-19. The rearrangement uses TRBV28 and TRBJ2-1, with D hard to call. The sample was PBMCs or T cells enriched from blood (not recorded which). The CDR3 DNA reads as TGTGCCAGCGAACCCCCGTGGAGTAGCCTGAATCCCTACAATGAGCAGTTCTTC. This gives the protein CASEPPWSSLNPYNEQFF.